This passage covers 22 T cell receptor beta chains from one sample sequenced in a study of cytomegalovirus exposure and HLA in healthy donors. In the PCR, 60 Vbeta and 13 Jbeta primers were used. The data were produced by immunoSEQ multiplex PCR, yet TCRdb's version contains in-frame clones alone and is incomplete. The data contain some 180,000 clones, around four fifths of them singletons. Sequenced: PBMCs. The receptors originated from a woman aged 25 to 39 in good health and CMV-seronegative.

This chain links TRBV7-9 with TRBJ2-7; the D gene is possibly TRBD2 (6 bases). Germline loops: CDR1 SEHNR, CDR2 FQNEAQ (reference sequence). Trimming pared 5 bases from V and 0 bases from J, leaving 14 bases between. CDR3 length: 15 residues. The CDR3 nucleotides read TGTGCCAGCAGCCTTTGGGGGGTTATCTCCTACGAGCAGTACTTC. This encodes CASSLWGVISYEQYF. The variable domain in full, completed from reference TRBV7-9 and TRBJ2-7, reads DTGVSQNPRHKITKRGQNVTFRCDPISEHNRLYWYRQTLGQGPEFLTYFQNEAQLEKSRLLSDRFSAERPKGSFSTLEIQRTEQGDSAMYLCASSLWGVISYEQYFGPGTRLTVT.

The V gene is TRBV5-1, the J gene TRBJ1-1, with 8 bases aligning to TRBD1. The CDR3 has 13 residues. Germline CDR1 SGHRS, CDR2 YFSETQ. V trimming: 0 bases; J trimming: 10 bases; junction bases outside the gene matches: 5. This CDR3 reads CASSLGEGTGAFF. The CDR3 bases are TGCGCCAGCAGCTTGGGGGAAGGGACAGGAGCTTTCTTT.

This clone was seen just once. The chain recombines TRBV5-1 with TRBJ2-7, with D possibly TRBD2 on 5 matching bases. CDR1 and CDR2 from the germline V gene are SGHRS and YFSETQ. V lost 4 bases, J lost 7 bases, and 24 bases lay in between. The CDR3 is 16 residues long. The chain's CDR3 is CASSLLTIEGSLEQYF. CDR3 in DNA: TGCGCCAGCAGCCTGTTGACTATAGAGGGATCTTTGGAGCAGTACTTC. The full variable domain, completed using reference TRBV5-1 and TRBJ2-7, is KAGVTQTPRYLIKTRGQQVTLSCSPISGHRSVSWYQQTPGQGLQFLFEYFSETQRNKGNFPGRFSGRQFSNSRSEMNVSTLELGDSALYLCASSLLTIEGSLEQYFGPGTRLTVT.

The J gene is TRBJ1-5, the V gene TRBV25-1, with D maybe TRBD1 (5 bases). The CDR3 covers 14 residues. CDR1 MGHDK and CDR2 SYGVNS come from the germline V gene. Trimming left V 3 bases short and J 6 bases short, with 12 bases between. The CDR3 here is CASSDVGQGQPQHF. CDR3 bases: TGTGCCAGCAGTGATGTGGGGCAGGGTCAGCCCCAGCATTTT.

CDR3: CASSFAAAGAGDTQYF. DNA of the CDR3: TGTGCCAGCAGCTTTGCCGCAGCGGGGGCGGGAGATACGCAGTATTTT. The rearrangement joins TRBV11-2 to TRBJ2-3; 8 bases map to TRBD2. V was pared by 3 bases and J by 5 bases, with 10 bases of the junction left unmatched. This CDR3 has 16 amino acids. CDR1 and CDR2 from the germline V gene are SGHAT and FQNNGV. Full variable domain (rest looked up from reference TRBV11-2 and TRBJ2-3): EAGVAQSPRYKIIEKRQSVAFWCNPISGHATLYWYQQILGQGPKLLIQFQNNGVVDDSQLPKDRFSAERLKGVDSTLKIQPAKLEDSAVYLCASSFAAAGAGDTQYFGPGTRLTVL.

This clone has only one observation. The V call is TRBV7-7, the J call TRBJ1-6, with 9 bases identical to TRBD1. Losses at the gene ends were 5 bases for V and 12 bases for J; bases not matched to a gene: 5. The CDR3 extends over 13 amino acids. The germline V gene has CDR1 SSHAT and CDR2 FNYEAQ (reference sequence). CDR3 residues: CASSPGQGQPLHF. For the CDR3, the DNA is TGTGCCAGCAGCCCCGGACAGGGGCAACCCCTCCACTTT.

The chain combines TRBV7-9 with TRBJ2-5; a weak D match, TRBD2 (6 bases). The ends were cut back, 5 bases at V and 0 bases at J, with 25 bases in the middle. Germline loops: CDR1 SEHNR, CDR2 FQNEAQ (reference sequence). CDR3 length: 19 residues. The CDR3 DNA reads TGTGCCAGCAGCATAGGTCTCGGGTGGCGGGGAGGAGACCAAGAGACCCAGTACTTC. This encodes CASSIGLGWRGGDQETQYF.

The CDR3 loop is CASSPQSLGAGELFF. CDR3 bases: TGTGCCAGCAGTCCGCAGAGCCTCGGAGCGGGGGAGCTGTTTTTT. V and J are TRBV5-8 and TRBJ2-2; unclear D gene. The V gene lost 5 bases and the J gene lost 8 bases, with 19 bases spanning the gap. The CDR3 consists of 15 residues. Germline V gene lookup returns CDR1 SGHTS and CDR2 YDEGEE.

This chain uses TRBV29-1 with TRBJ1-2; 10 nucleotides agree with TRBD1. The CDR3 has 15 amino acids. CDR1 SQVTM and CDR2 ANQGSEA come from the germline V gene. With 7 bases clipped from V and 7 bases from J, the junction kept 15 bases outside the gene matches. CDR3 DNA sequence: TGCAGCGCCCCGCCCTCGCTGGGACAGGGGACTGGCTACACCTTC. Translation gives CSAPPSLGQGTGYTF.

This clone appeared once. This sequence joins TRBV2 and TRBJ1-6; the match to TRBD1 covers 7 bases. J was trimmed by 6 bases and V by 6 bases; bases with no gene match: 17. The germline V gene encodes CDR1 SNHLY and CDR2 FYNNEI. This CDR3 region has 18 residues. The CDR3 nucleotides are TGTGCCAGCAGGGGTAGGGGGCGGACTTCTTGGGTTAATTCACCCCTCCACTTT. It yields the protein CASRGRGRTSWVNSPLHF.

This chain uses TRBV2 with TRBJ1-5, with TRBD1 identical over 7 bases. From germline, CDR1 is SNHLY and CDR2 FYNNEI. Trimming cost V 8 bases and J 2 bases; bases outside gene matches: 3. There are 13 residues in the CDR3. The CDR3: CASRQGGNQPQHF. DNA of the CDR3: TGTGCCAGCCGACAGGGAGGCAATCAGCCCCAGCATTTT.

This chain uses TRBV11-2 with TRBJ2-2; weak D call: TRBD1 (6 bases). V was cut by 5 bases and J by 7 bases, with 17 bases left in between. CDR3 length: 15 residues. Looked up from germline, CDR1 is SGHAT and CDR2 is FQNNGV. The CDR3 coding sequence is TGTGCCAGCAGCCCGATCAGGGGACGGGTCGGGGAGCTGTTTTTT. Protein product: CASSPIRGRVGELFF.

This clone was seen a single time. The chain links TRBV2 to TRBJ2-7, with D possibly TRBD2 on 6 matching bases. The V gene lost 5 bases and the J gene lost 5 bases, with 13 bases spanning the gap. The CDR3 spans 13 residues. From germline, CDR1 is SNHLY and CDR2 FYNNEI. CDR3 in DNA: TGTGCCAGCAGTCCTAGAGGAGGGAACGAGCAGTACTTC. Amino acids: CASSPRGGNEQYF.

The chain employs TRBV25-1 and TRBJ1-5; no clear D gene. Deletions cut 2 bases from V and 2 bases from J, with 4 bases between. The CDR3 totals 13 residues. Per the germline V gene, CDR1 is MGHDK and CDR2 is SYGVNS. Here the CDR3 reads CASSETGNQPQHF. The CDR3 nucleotides read TGTGCCAGCAGTGAAACAGGCAATCAGCCCCAGCATTTT.

A note on this clone: One end of the junction is discordant with germline, which a read error may explain. The gene calls are TRBV30 and TRBJ1-1, with 8 bases that match TRBD1. The CDR3 spans 10 residues. Germline assignment: CDR1 GTSNPN and CDR2 SVGIG (reference sequence). CDR3 sequence reads: CVQGEIEAFF. CDR3 nucleotides: TGCGTACAGGGGGAAATTGAAGCTTTCTTT.

V is TRBV5-1 and J is TRBJ1-1, with a possible D match to TRBD1 (5 bases). Trimming took 4 bases from V and 3 from J, leaving 13 bases between them. This CDR3 is 14 amino acids long. Germline V gene data show CDR1 as SGHRS and CDR2 as YFSETQ. CDR3 DNA: TGCGCCAGCAGCCCCCAAGGAGGGGACACTGAAGCTTTCTTT. Amino acid sequence: CASSPQGGDTEAFF.

J is TRBJ2-3 and V is TRBV7-3, with 7 bases that match TRBD1. This CDR3 region has 16 residues. In germline, CDR1 is SGHTA, CDR2 FQGTGA. Trimming removed 4 bases from V and 0 bases from J; junction bases left unmatched: 7. CDR3 sequence: CASSSRGGGSTDTQYF. The DNA of the CDR3 is TGTGCCAGCAGCTCACGAGGGGGCGGGAGCACAGATACGCAGTATTTT.

The V call is TRBV19, the J call TRBJ1-5; 8 bases align to TRBD1. The CDR3 length is 16 residues. CDR1 is LNHDA and CDR2 is SQIVND in the germline V gene (reference sequence). V shed 6 bases and J 3 bases; nucleotides not matched to a gene: 10. CDR3 sequence reads: CASSAYGQGSNQPQHF. The CDR3 nucleotides are TGTGCCAGTAGCGCCTACGGACAGGGCTCCAATCAGCCCCAGCATTTT.

This clone was detected only a few times. The V call is TRBV7-2, the J call TRBJ2-2; maybe TRBD2 (5 bases). Per germline, CDR1 SGHTA and CDR2 FQGNSA. The CDR3 runs to 13 residues. V gave up 5 bases and J gave up 6 bases, with 10 bases separating them. In nucleotides, the CDR3 is TGTGCCAGCAGCCGTCCCGGGGCCGGGGAGCTGTTTTTT. Its translation is CASSRPGAGELFF.

The chain has TRBV5-1 and TRBJ1-1; TRBD1 might be the D (5 bases). Per the germline V gene, CDR1 is SGHRS and CDR2 is YFSETQ. This CDR3 region has 14 residues. Trimming took 4 bases from V and 4 from J, leaving 14 bases between them. CDR3 sequence (DNA): TGCGCCAGCAGCCCCAGGGAGGGACGCACTGAAGCTTTCTTT. This encodes CASSPREGRTEAFF. The entire variable domain, with the rest obtained from reference TRBV5-1 and TRBJ1-1, is as follows: KAGVTQTPRYLIKTRGQQVTLSCSPISGHRSVSWYQQTPGQGLQFLFEYFSETQRNKGNFPGRFSGRQFSNSRSEMNVSTLELGDSALYLCASSPREGRTEAFFGQGTRLTVV.

This chain uses TRBV10-2 with TRBJ1-6; possibly TRBD1 for D (6 bases). The length of the CDR3 is 15 residues. Germline CDR1 is WSHSY and CDR2 is SAAADI. V lost 3 bases and J 6 bases, leaving 12 bases between the germline ends. CDR3 nucleotide sequence: TGCGCCAGCAGTGAAGGACAGCGGTCTAATTCACCCCTCCACTTT. Translated: CASSEGQRSNSPLHF.

J is TRBJ1-1 and V is TRBV6-5; 7 bases match TRBD1. The CDR3 runs 12 residues. The trim removed 4 bases at V and 8 bases at J, leaving 4 bases unmatched. Germline V CDR1 and CDR2: MNHEY, SVGAGI. CDR3 DNA sequence: TGTGCCAGCAGTTCGAACAGGGGAGAAGCTTTCTTT. Amino acids: CASSSNRGEAFF.